This T cell receptor beta chain was sequenced in a study of T-cell reconstitution after alpha-beta-depleted transplantation in children. This clonotype was seen a few times. Researchers prepared the TCRbeta library using unique molecular identifiers, the study reports. Each CDR3 protein gets one entry after TCRdb re-called the PCR reads with MiXCR. Seen here are over 550,000 distinct CDR3 sequences, over 9.5% observed once, and the top ten hold about 4.2%. With 1 base clipped from V and 4 bases from J, the junction kept 7 bases outside the gene matches. CDR3 length: 14 residues. Looked up from germline, CDR1 is SQVTM and CDR2 is ANQGSEA.

Material: PBMCs from the stem cell graft donor, obtained from the stem cell graft. V and J are TRBV29-1 and TRBJ2-7; 7 positions agree with TRBD1. The source of this sequence is a human donor who donated a stem cell graft to a child with acute myeloid leukemia. Here the CDR3 reads CSVEAPGQRYEQYF. CDR3 nucleotides: TGCAGCGTTGAAGCACCGGGACAGAGATACGAGCAGTACTTC.